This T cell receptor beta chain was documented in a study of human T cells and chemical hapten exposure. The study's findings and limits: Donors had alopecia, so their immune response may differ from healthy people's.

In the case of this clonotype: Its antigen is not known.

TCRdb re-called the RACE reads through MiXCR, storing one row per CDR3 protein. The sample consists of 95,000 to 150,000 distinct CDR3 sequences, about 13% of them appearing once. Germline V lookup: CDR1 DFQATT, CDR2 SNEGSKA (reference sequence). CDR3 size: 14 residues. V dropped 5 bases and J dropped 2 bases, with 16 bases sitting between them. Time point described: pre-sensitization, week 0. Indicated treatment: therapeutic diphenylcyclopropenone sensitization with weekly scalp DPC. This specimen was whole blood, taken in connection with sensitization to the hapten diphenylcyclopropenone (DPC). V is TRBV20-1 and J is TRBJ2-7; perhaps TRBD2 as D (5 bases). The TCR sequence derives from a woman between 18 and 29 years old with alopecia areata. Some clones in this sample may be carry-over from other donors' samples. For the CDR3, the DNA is TGCAGTGCTCGGAGACTAACCGGTACCTACGAGCAGTACTTC. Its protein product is CSARRLTGTYEQYF.